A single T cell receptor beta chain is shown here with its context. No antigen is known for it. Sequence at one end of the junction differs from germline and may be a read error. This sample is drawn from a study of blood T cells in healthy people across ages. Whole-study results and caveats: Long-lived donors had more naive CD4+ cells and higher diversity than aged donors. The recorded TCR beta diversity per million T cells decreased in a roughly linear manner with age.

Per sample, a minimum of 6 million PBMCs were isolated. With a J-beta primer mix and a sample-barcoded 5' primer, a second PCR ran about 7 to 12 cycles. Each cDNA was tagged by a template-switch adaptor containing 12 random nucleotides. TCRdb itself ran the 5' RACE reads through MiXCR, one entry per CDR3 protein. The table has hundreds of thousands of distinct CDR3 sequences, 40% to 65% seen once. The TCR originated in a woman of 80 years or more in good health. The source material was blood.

DNA of the CDR3: TGTGCCAGCAGCTCATTTCAAGGATACCAGGAGACCCAGTACTTC. Its protein is CASSSFQGYQETQYF. This chain connects TRBV7-2 to TRBJ2-5; D not certain. From germline, CDR1 is SGHTA and CDR2 FQGNSA. This CDR3 has 15 amino acids.